The source of this T cell receptor (beta chain) is a study of blood T cell repertoires in COVID-19. Across the whole study: Sites in the United States, Italy and Spain provided acute and convalescent COVID-19 samples.

This clone came up a few times. Per the germline V gene, CDR1 is SNHLY and CDR2 is FYNNEI. V dropped 7 bases and J dropped 5; count of bases not matched to a gene: 10. This CDR3 is built from 15 residues. In the original processing: Researchers report that nucleated cell counts were estimated from reference gene primer amplification. Profiled with immunoSEQ multiplex PCR; TCRdb holds only in-frame clones, not every one. That table is the source of V, J and clone size, and D and trimming were worked out from the DNA. The sample comprises 11,000 or so clones, 60% to 80% of which are singletons, and more than 5.5% rests with the top ten.

The rearrangement uses TRBV2 and TRBJ2-5; 10 bases match TRBD2. The material sequenced was peripheral blood. This TCR derives from a man between 60 and 75 years old with COVID-19, enrolled during active disease. This chain's CDR3 is CASKGSGGALETQYF. The CDR3 region has the DNA TGTGCCAGCAAGGGAAGCGGGGGGGCCCTGGAGACCCAGTACTTC.